One and the same sample provided the 19 T cell receptor beta chains below, sequenced in a study of metastatic and nonmetastatic thyroid tumors. Until they underwent thyroid surgery, no patient had received any treatment. TCRdb re-clonotyped the PCR reads through MiXCR. The profile shows more than 30,000 clones, 15% to 20% of them singletons. The sample consisted of blood. The receptors originated from a female donor with papillary thyroid cancer or a benign thyroid nodule (not recorded which). Some clones in this sample may be carry-over from other donors' samples.

This clone was seen many times. The genes are TRBV4-2 and TRBJ1-1, with a weak D call TRBD1 (5 bases). From germline, CDR1 is LGHNA and CDR2 YNFKEQ. V was pared by 4 bases and J by 5 bases, with 20 bases between. This CDR3 region has 16 residues. CDR3 residues: CASSPPPVGGSTEAFF. The DNA for the CDR3 is TGTGCCAGCAGCCCCCCCCCCGTCGGGGGTAGTACTGAAGCTTTCTTT.

This clone was counted at least ten times. The chain carries TRBV4-3 and TRBJ2-6; no firm D call. The germline gives CDR1 LGHNA, CDR2 YSLEER. Trimming left V 0 bases short and J 1 base short, with 1 base between. The length of the CDR3 is 14 residues. The CDR3 sequence is CASSQDSGANVLTF. The CDR3 nucleotides are TGCGCCAGCAGCCAAGATTCTGGGGCCAACGTCCTGACTTTC.

This clone was picked up a small number of times. The chain recombines TRBV12-3 or TRBV12-4 with TRBJ2-7, with 10 bases lining up with TRBD2. J was trimmed by 7 bases and V by 5 bases; bases with no gene match: 5. The CDR3 consists of 13 residues. The CDR3 is CASSGTSAKEQYF. The CDR3, as DNA: TGTGCCAGCAGTGGGACTAGCGCCAAGGAGCAGTACTTC.

The chain employs TRBV5-1 and TRBJ1-6, with D tentatively TRBD1 (5 bases). Trimming stripped 3 bases from V and 11 bases from J, with 15 bases between. The V gene's germline CDR1 is SGHRS and CDR2 YFSETQ. CDR3 length: 14 residues. The DNA of the CDR3 is TGCGCCAGCAGCTCCACCCGGGACGAGACACCCCTCCACTTT. This translates into CASSSTRDETPLHF. Using reference TRBV5-1 and TRBJ1-6 for the parts outside the CDR3, the full variable domain is KAGVTQTPRYLIKTRGQQVTLSCSPISGHRSVSWYQQTPGQGLQFLFEYFSETQRNKGNFPGRFSGRQFSNSRSEMNVSTLELGDSALYLCASSSTRDETPLHFGNGTRLTVT.

This clone has ten or more counts. The chain carries TRBV6-1 and TRBJ1-6, with D tentatively TRBD1 (6 bases). The CDR3 consists of 16 residues. Per germline, CDR1 MNHNS and CDR2 SASEGT. The V and J ends lost 3 bases and 0 bases respectively, with 9 bases between them. This CDR3 reads CASSEDRSSYNSPLHF. DNA of the CDR3: TGTGCCAGCAGTGAGGACAGAAGCTCCTATAATTCACCCCTCCACTTT.

This clone appeared a few times. The junction does not match germline at one end; this may be a read error. V and J are TRBV5-4 and TRBJ2-7; 8 nucleotides agree with TRBD1. Germline values: CDR1 SGHNT, CDR2 YYREEE (reference sequence). The length of the CDR3 is 14 residues. CDR3 in DNA: TGTACCAGCAGCGGCCGGGACAGGTCTCTCGAGCAGTACTTC. Protein product: CTSSGRDRSLEQYF. Complete variable domain (other parts from reference TRBV5-4 and TRBJ2-7): ETGVTQSPTHLIKTRGQQVTLRCSSQSGHNTVSWYQQALGQGPQFIFQYYREEENGRGNFPPRFSGLQFPNYSSELNVNALELDDSALYLCTSSGRDRSLEQYFGPGTRLTVT.

The DNA for the CDR3 is TGTGCCAGCAGTTTTGAACAGGGGGCGGGGGAGACCCAGTACTTC. As protein: CASSFEQGAGETQYF. This chain links TRBV28 with TRBJ2-5; TRBD1 aligns across 9 bases. The trim removed 3 bases at V and 5 bases at J, leaving 7 bases unmatched. Germline assignment: CDR1 MDHEN and CDR2 SYDVKM. The CDR3 consists of 15 residues.

V usage is TRBV7-8 and J usage is TRBJ2-5; weak D call: TRBD1 (6 bases). The CDR3 is made up of 16 amino acids. V was shortened by 1 base and J by 3 bases, with 15 bases between the two germline ends. Germline CDR1 SGHVS, CDR2 FQNEAQ. Written as DNA, the CDR3 is TGTGCCAGCAGCTTAGGTCTGGGGGCCCAAAAAGAGACCCAGTACTTC. It encodes CASSLGLGAQKETQYF.

This clone was observed at least ten times. The chain employs TRBV19 and TRBJ1-3; possibly TRBD1 for D (6 bases). The germline CDR1 and CDR2 sequences are LNHDA and SQIVND (reference sequence). The CDR3 consists of 16 residues. V was trimmed by 3 bases and J by 0 bases, leaving 12 bases between them. DNA for the CDR3: TGTGCCAGTAGTATGGGGGGCATAAGCTCTGGAAACACCATATATTTT. It specifies CASSMGGISSGNTIYF.

The chain uses TRBV24-1 and TRBJ1-1; no firm D call. The CDR3 length is 11 residues. Germline V gives CDR1 KGHDR, CDR2 SFDVKD. Trimming pared 9 bases from V and 2 bases from J, leaving 6 bases between. The CDR3 reads CATRDNTEAFF. In nucleotides, the CDR3 is TGTGCCACCCGCGACAACACTGAAGCTTTCTTT.

This clone was recorded once. A much larger clone sits a single nucleotide away, making a read error possible. The V gene is TRBV15, the J gene TRBJ1-6, with TRBD1 matching over 8 bases. The J segment lost 6 bases and the V segment lost 2 bases, leaving 15 bases of the junction unmatched. This CDR3 has 19 residues. The germline gives CDR1 LNHNV, CDR2 YYDKDF (reference sequence). The CDR3 loop reads CATSRIPIGRGLRNSPLHF. The DNA for the CDR3 is TGTGCCACCAGCAGAATTCCGATCGGCAGGGGGCTTCGTAATTCACCCCTCCACTTT.

This clone was picked up many times. This rearrangement joins TRBV29-1 to TRBJ2-1, with a weak D call TRBD2 (5 bases). The V end was cut by 8 bases, the J end by 4 bases, with 24 bases between. The germline gives CDR1 SQVTM, CDR2 ANQGSEA. This CDR3 has 16 residues. CDR3 sequence: CSTSAGIDGLYNEQFF. The CDR3 nucleotides read TGCAGCACCTCGGCCGGGATTGACGGACTTTACAATGAGCAGTTCTTC.

The V gene is TRBV5-1, the J gene TRBJ2-7, with D perhaps TRBD1 (5 bases). CDR1 and CDR2 from the germline V gene are SGHRS and YFSETQ. V dropped 4 bases and J dropped 7 bases, with 21 bases sitting between them. The CDR3 runs 15 residues. This chain's CDR3 is CASSPQQGASWEQYF. CDR3 nucleotide sequence: TGCGCCAGCAGCCCCCAGCAGGGCGCCTCTTGGGAGCAGTACTTC.

The table lists this clone with many counts. The chain links TRBV13 to TRBJ2-7; 15 nucleotides align to TRBD2. The CDR3 is 20 amino acids. V was pared by 5 bases and J by 0 bases, with 14 bases of the junction left unmatched. Per germline, CDR1 PRHDT and CDR2 FYEKMQ (reference sequence). This chain's CDR3 is CASSAEPGTSGGRSSYEQYF. The CDR3 nucleotides read TGTGCCAGCAGCGCCGAGCCCGGGACTAGCGGGGGGCGGAGCTCCTACGAGCAGTACTTC.

This chain links TRBV6-1 with TRBJ2-7; D possibly corresponds to TRBD2 (6 bases). CDR3 size: 17 residues. V lost 2 bases and J lost 1, with 18 bases in between. CDR1 and CDR2 (germline): MNHNS, SASEGT. CDR3 sequence (DNA): TGTGCCAGCAGTGAATTGGGACTGGACGGCGGGTCCTACGAGCAGTACTTC. Amino acids: CASSELGLDGGSYEQYF.

The chain employs TRBV24-1 and TRBJ2-7, with D possibly being TRBD2 (6 bases). Per germline, CDR1 KGHDR and CDR2 SFDVKD. The CDR3 has 13 residues. Deletions cut 5 bases from V and 3 bases from J, with 10 bases between. The CDR3 here is CATSGSSGYEQYF. The CDR3 DNA reads TGTGCCACCAGTGGGAGTAGCGGCTACGAGCAGTACTTC.

In its sample, this clone was seen many times. The chain has TRBV18 and TRBJ1-2; TRBD1 might be the D (6 bases). Germline assignment: CDR1 KGHSH and CDR2 LQKENI. There are 11 residues in the CDR3. Trimming took 6 bases from V and 13 from J, leaving 15 bases between them. This chain's CDR3 is CASSEAGAGTF. As DNA, the CDR3 is TGTGCCAGCTCGGAAGCAGGGGCGGGCACCTTC.

The gene calls are TRBV7-9 and TRBJ1-2, with D tentatively TRBD1 (6 bases). The V end lost 1 base, the J end lost 6 bases, and 9 bases lay between the germline ends. The CDR3 is 13 amino acids. Germline CDR1 reads SEHNR; CDR2 reads FQNEAQ (reference sequence). The CDR3, as DNA: TGTGCCAGCAGCTTAGGGGCAGGGGATGGCTACACCTTC. Amino acid sequence: CASSLGAGDGYTF.

This clone was detected a few times. This chain joins TRBV19 and TRBJ1-5; D might be TRBD1 (5 bases). CDR3 length: 15 amino acids. V lost 5 bases to trimming and J lost 4 bases, with 15 bases between them. Germline loops: CDR1 LNHDA, CDR2 SQIVND (reference sequence). CDR3 region: CASSLQGLTNQPQHF. The CDR3 DNA is TGTGCCAGTAGTTTGCAGGGACTCACTAATCAGCCCCAGCATTTT.